These 21 T cell receptor beta chains were all obtained from the same sample, sequenced in a study of CD8+CD57+ T cells in acquired aplastic anemia. Genomic DNA acted as the template from which TCR beta VDJ combination and CDR3 sequence profiling were carried out. TCRdb analysed the reads with MiXCR anew, one entry per CDR3 protein. The sample holds 200,000 to 300,000 distinct CDR3 sequences, about 80% seen once. All patients picked for sequencing had shown, by flow cytometry, an expansion of CD8+CD57+ cells. Sequenced sample: sorted CD4+, CD8+, or CD8+CD57+ T cells (not recorded which) from PBMCs. Every receptor here comes from a human donor with aplastic anemia.

This clonotype has a count of ten or more. This likely comes from a read error, as the CDR3 has no conserved phenylalanine or tryptophan at its end. The DNA is left out, because the CDR3 cannot be placed on it with certainty; the CDR3 is given as TCRdb lists it. The gene calls are TRBV7-9 and TRBJ2-3; the table's TRBD1 call for D was not verified on the DNA. Inclusive of both ends, the CDR3 amounts to 13 amino acids. Germline V lookup: CDR1 SEHNR, CDR2 FQNEAQ (reference sequence). The CDR3 loop reads CASSLVPGELLFG.

For this clonotype: Lacking the conserved final phenylalanine or tryptophan, this CDR3 likely reflects a read error. Because the CDR3's place on the DNA is in doubt, the DNA is left out and the CDR3 is given as listed by TCRdb. V is TRBV7-4 and J is TRBJ2-4; the table's D call, TRBD2, was not checked against the DNA. Termini included, the CDR3 measures 12 amino acids. The germline V gene has CDR1 SGHVT and CDR2 SQSDAQ. The CDR3 protein is CASGGARNIPYS.

This clonotype came up many times. This chain connects TRBV5-4 to TRBJ1-1; D unclear. The germline V and J ends were trimmed by 2 bases and 1 base, with 12 bases remaining between them. CDR3 length: 15 amino acids. Germline CDR1 is SGHNT and CDR2 is YYREEE (reference sequence). The CDR3, as DNA: TGTGCCAGCAGCTTTACTCTCGCAGGGAACACTGAAGCTTTCTTT. As protein: CASSFTLAGNTEAFF.

This chain joins TRBV7-9 and TRBJ2-3, with 7 bases lining up with TRBD1. In germline, CDR1 is SEHNR, CDR2 FQNEAQ (reference sequence). Trimming at V came to 8 bases and at J to 10 bases, leaving 12 bases not matched to a gene. The CDR3 has 13 amino acids. The CDR3 is CASGEGGRYAQYF. CDR3 DNA: TGTGCCAGCGGCGAAGGGGGCAGATACGCGCAGTATTTT.

This clonotype was picked up one time. One end of the junction does not line up with germline, which may come from a read error. The chain carries TRBV7-2 and TRBJ2-3; maybe TRBD2 (5 bases). Looked up from germline, CDR1 is SGHTA and CDR2 is FQGNSA. The CDR3 has 15 residues. The CDR3, as DNA: TGTGCAAGCAGCTTGGGCCCAACAACTAGTCAAGAGACGTATTTT. Translation gives CASSLGPTTSQETYF.

J is TRBJ1-2 and V is TRBV9; D remains unclear. V was shortened by 2 bases and J by 5 bases, with 19 bases between the two germline ends. Germline V CDR1 and CDR2: SGDLS, YYNGEE. The CDR3 has 16 amino acids. CDR3 DNA sequence: TGTGCCAGCAGCGTGGAGAGGGATCCAATGATATATGGCTACACCTTC. Translated: CASSVERDPMIYGYTF.

As to this clonotype: Germline is not matched at one junction end, which may reflect a read error. The genes are TRBV7-9 and TRBJ2-1; TRBD2 matches 10 bases. Germline CDR1 and CDR2: SEHNR and FQNEAQ (reference sequence). The CDR3 length is 15 residues. The chain's CDR3 is CASSIAGGSGAEHFF. The CDR3 DNA reads TGTGCCAGTAGTATAGCGGGGGGATCCGGGGCCGAGCACTTCTTC. Combining the CDR3 with reference TRBV7-9 and TRBJ2-1 gives the whole variable domain DTGVSQNPRHKITKRGQNVTFRCDPISEHNRLYWYRQTLGQGPEFLTYFQNEAQLEKSRLLSDRFSAERPKGSFSTLEIQRTEQGDSAMYLCASSIAGGSGAEHFFGPGTRLTVL.

The V gene is TRBV10-3, the J gene TRBJ2-7, with 11 bases fitting TRBD1. Germline V gene sequence: CDR1 ENHRY, CDR2 SYGVKD. This CDR3 is 14 amino acids long. The ends lost 7 bases at V and 5 bases at J; junction bases unmatched: 7. The CDR3 nucleotides are TGTGCCATCAATTCGGGACAGGGGGGAAACGAGCAGTACTTC. This gives the protein CAINSGQGGNEQYF.

A word on this clonotype: The germline gene is not matched at one end of the junction; a read error may be the cause. J is TRBJ2-6 and V is TRBV2; D possibly corresponds to TRBD2 (6 bases). The CDR3 length is 16 residues. Germline CDR1 SNHLY, CDR2 FYNNEI. The CDR3 region is CASGDGGTYGDNVLTF. The CDR3 DNA sequence: TGTGCCAGCGGCGACGGGGGTACCTATGGGGACAACGTCCTGACTTTC.

Here the CDR3 reads CASSLGSDTDSLYF. The CDR3 DNA reads as TGTGCCAGCAGCTTAGGGTCAGATACGGATTCGTTGTATTTT. The rearrangement joins TRBV9 to TRBJ2-3; the D is unclear. The CDR3 totals 14 residues. V gave up 4 bases and J gave up 14 bases, with 23 bases separating them. The V gene's germline CDR1 is SGDLS and CDR2 YYNGEE.

This clonotype appeared once. The V gene is TRBV12-3 or TRBV12-4, the J gene TRBJ1-1; D remains ambiguous. CDR3 length equals 12 residues. The ends were cut back, 3 bases at V and 3 bases at J, with 5 bases in the middle. The CDR3 sequence: CASSFGDTEAFF. DNA for the CDR3: TGTGCCAGCAGTTTTGGGGACACTGAAGCTTTCTTT.

Comments on this clonotype: Sequence at one end of the junction differs from germline and may be a read error. CDR3 in amino acids: CASSLAGTDTQQF. The CDR3 region has the DNA TGTGCCAGCAGCTTAGCGGGAACAGATACGCAGCAGTTT. The V and J genes are TRBV7-8 and TRBJ2-3, with D unclear. Germline-derived CDR1 and CDR2 are SGHVS and FQNEAQ. The CDR3 loop spans 13 amino acids.

About this clonotype itself: The final CDR3 position lacks the conserved phenylalanine or tryptophan, pointing to a likely read error. No DNA is shown, since the ends of the CDR3 on it are uncertain; the CDR3 is the one TCRdb lists. This chain connects TRBV9 to TRBJ2-1; TRBD1 is taken as the D call from the table, unchecked against the DNA. In germline, CDR1 is SGDLS, CDR2 YYNGEE. Both ends counted, the CDR3 spans 13 residues. This chain's CDR3 is CASRGGGNNEYFV.

The chain joins TRBV7-3 to TRBJ2-3; weak D call: TRBD2 (6 bases). V lost 6 bases to trimming and J lost 15 bases, with 25 bases between them. The CDR3 sequence is 14 residues long. Germline values: CDR1 SGHTA, CDR2 FQGTGA. The DNA of the CDR3 is TGTGCCAGCAGTTCTCGCGGGACTTGGGGAGAGACCTATTTT. It is translated as CASSSRGTWGETYF.

The rearrangement links TRBV7-8 to TRBJ2-3; D might be TRBD2 (5 bases). Trimming pared 2 bases from V and 13 bases from J, leaving 19 bases between. In germline, CDR1 is SGHVS, CDR2 FQNEAQ. The CDR3 length is 14 residues. This CDR3 is CASSLSGGRDTEYF. Written as DNA, the CDR3 is TGTGCCAGCAGCTTATCAGGAGGTCGCGATACTGAGTATTTT.

This clonotype came up a few times. V and J are TRBV20-1 and TRBJ2-7; TRBD2 matches at 7 bases. V gave up 6 bases and J gave up 5 bases; unmatched junction bases: 22. Germline V gene sequence: CDR1 DFQATT, CDR2 SNEGSKA (reference sequence). This CDR3 contains 17 residues. CDR3 nucleotide sequence: TGCAGTGCCAGTAGTTGGGGACGGGAGGATTCTAAAGACGAGCAGTACGTC. Translated, it gives CSASSWGREDSKDEQYV.

This clonotype was recorded a few times. An end of the junction does not agree with germline; a read error may underlie this. This sequence joins TRBV2 and TRBJ2-3; D could derive from TRBD1 or TRBD2 (5 bases each). The germline CDR1 and CDR2 sequences are SNHLY and FYNNEI. The CDR3 covers 13 residues. The DNA for the CDR3 is TGTACTATCGGGGACGGAGGCACGGATACGCAGTATTTT. Protein product: CTIGDGGTDTQYF.

In the case of this clonotype: Since the CDR3 does not end with the conserved phenylalanine or tryptophan, this likely comes from a read error. Because the CDR3's place on the DNA is in doubt, the DNA is left out and the CDR3 is given as listed by TCRdb. The V call is TRBV9, the J call TRBJ2-3; TRBD2 reflects the table's D call only, with no check against the DNA. Termini included, the CDR3 measures 13 amino acids. In germline, CDR1 is SGDLS, CDR2 YYNGEE. The chain's CDR3 is CASSVGLADTEYL.

The V call is TRBV7-2, the J call TRBJ1-1; D is perhaps TRBD1 (5 bases). The CDR3 totals 15 residues. Germline values: CDR1 SGHTA, CDR2 FQGNSA. Trimming pared 4 bases from V and 14 bases from J, leaving 26 bases between. The CDR3 sequence: CASSSGPSGAYEPFF. In DNA, the CDR3 is TGTGCCAGCAGCTCAGGCCCTAGCGGGGCCTACGAACCGTTCTTT.

With regard to this clonotype: The CDR3 carries no conserved terminal phenylalanine or tryptophan, so it likely arises from a read error. Because the CDR3's place on the DNA is in doubt, the DNA is left out and the CDR3 is given as listed by TCRdb. The V call is TRBV9, the J call TRBJ2-3. From germline, CDR1 is SGDLS and CDR2 YYNGEE. From its first to its last residue, the CDR3 has 13 amino acids. CDR3 sequence reads: CASRVYQNSYKYL.

The chain recombines TRBV20-1 with TRBJ2-1; the match to TRBD2 covers 9 bases. Per the germline V gene, CDR1 is DFQATT and CDR2 is SNEGSKA (reference sequence). The CDR3 sequence is 16 residues long. J was trimmed by 8 bases and V by 3 bases; bases with no gene match: 14. DNA for the CDR3: TGCAGTGCTAGCTTTCAAAGAAGCGGGGGGAGCGATGAGCAGTTCTTC. As protein: CSASFQRSGGSDEQFF.